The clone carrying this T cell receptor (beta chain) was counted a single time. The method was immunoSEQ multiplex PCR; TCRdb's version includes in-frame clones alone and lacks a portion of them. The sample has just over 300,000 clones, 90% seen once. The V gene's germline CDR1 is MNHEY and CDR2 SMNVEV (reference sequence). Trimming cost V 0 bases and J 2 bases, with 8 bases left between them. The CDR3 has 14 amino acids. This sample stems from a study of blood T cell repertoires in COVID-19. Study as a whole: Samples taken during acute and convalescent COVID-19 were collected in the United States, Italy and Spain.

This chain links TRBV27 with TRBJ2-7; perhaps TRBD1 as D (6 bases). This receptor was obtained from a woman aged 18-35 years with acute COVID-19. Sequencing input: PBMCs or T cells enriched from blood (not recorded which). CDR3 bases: TGTGCCAGCAGTTTATCGAGGACAGCCTACGAGCAGTACTTC. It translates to CASSLSRTAYEQYF.